Given below is one T cell receptor beta chain in context. The antigen is undetermined. UMI-labeled TRB cDNA libraries were prepared by 5' RACE. With the 5' RACE reads reprocessed, TCRdb shows one record per CDR3 protein and no DNA. Reported are over 95,000 distinct CDR3 sequences; the ten largest clones contain just over 0.35%. These data are taken from a study of CXCR3-negative and CXCR3-positive naive CD8 T cells. Study-level results: Each naive subset displayed comparably high diversity, whereas memory CD8+ cells displayed much lower diversity. The authors found comparable surface CD5 between naive subsets and inferred TCR strength from TRB CDR3 properties. Naive cells with CXCR3 showed TRB CDR3s that were more hydrophobic than those in CXCR3-negative naive cells.

Source material: naive CXCR3+ CD8+ T cells from blood. As to subset: CD45RO-CCR7+CD27+CD95- naive CD8+ T cells expressing CXCR3 (TNR3+). The receptor was isolated from a human donor in good health. Some clones in this sample may be carry-over from other donors' samples.

CDR3 in amino acids: CASRPGWDRGKGSSYNEQFF. V usage is TRBV12-3 or TRBV12-4 and J usage is TRBJ2-1; the TCRdb D gene call, TRBD1, has no DNA to confirm it. This CDR3 comprises 20 residues.